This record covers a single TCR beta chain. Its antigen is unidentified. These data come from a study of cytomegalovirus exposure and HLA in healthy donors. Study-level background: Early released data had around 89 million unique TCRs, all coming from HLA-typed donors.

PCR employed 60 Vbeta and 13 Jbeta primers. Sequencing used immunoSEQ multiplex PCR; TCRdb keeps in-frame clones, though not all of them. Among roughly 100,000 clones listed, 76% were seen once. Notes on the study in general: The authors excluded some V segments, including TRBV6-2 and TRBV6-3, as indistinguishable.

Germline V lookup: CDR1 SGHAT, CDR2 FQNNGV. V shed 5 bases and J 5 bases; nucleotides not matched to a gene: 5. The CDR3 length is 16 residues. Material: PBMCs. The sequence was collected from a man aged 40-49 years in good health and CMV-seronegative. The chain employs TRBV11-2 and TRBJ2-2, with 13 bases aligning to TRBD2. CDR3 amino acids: CASSPGTSGNTGELFF. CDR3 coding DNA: TGTGCCAGCAGCCCCGGGACTAGCGGGAATACCGGGGAGCTGTTTTTT.